These 12 T cell receptor beta chains came from one sample sequenced in a study of T cells after yellow fever vaccination. TCRdb re-derived calls from the 5' RACE reads in MiXCR, one entry per CDR3 protein. The sample includes 450,000 to 550,000 distinct CDR3 sequences, 21% seen only once; the top ten take roughly 16%. The specimen was PBMCs, collected 21 days after the first yellow fever vaccination. All receptors come from a man younger than 35 who received the YFV17D yellow fever vaccine.

V is TRBV5-4 and J is TRBJ2-7; 12 bases fit TRBD2. CDR1 and CDR2 (germline): SGHNT, YYREEE (reference sequence). Germline trimming cut 4 bases from V and 2 bases from J; bases unmatched to any gene: 4. This CDR3 has 15 residues. Written as DNA, the CDR3 is TGTGCCAGCAGCGAGGGGACTAGCGGGCCCTACGAGCAGTACGTC. Translated: CASSEGTSGPYEQYV.

This clonotype was detected a few times. J is TRBJ1-2 and V is TRBV12-3 or TRBV12-4, with D perhaps TRBD1 (6 bases). Trimming stripped 4 bases from V and 5 bases from J, with 14 bases between. The CDR3 length is 14 residues. The CDR3: CASSYTGRGYGYTF. CDR3 nucleotide sequence: TGTGCCAGCAGTTATACAGGGCGAGGATATGGCTACACCTTC.

The V gene is TRBV3-1, the J gene TRBJ2-1; 7 bases match TRBD2. V was pared by 4 bases and J by 8 bases, with 11 bases of the junction left unmatched. The V gene's germline CDR1 is LGHDT and CDR2 YNNKEL (reference sequence). CDR3 length equals 15 residues. The CDR3 sequence is CASSRKRGYVDEQFF. Written as DNA, the CDR3 is TGTGCCAGCAGCCGCAAGCGGGGATATGTCGATGAGCAGTTCTTC.

The chain carries TRBV7-2 and TRBJ1-2, with 8 bases aligning to TRBD1. The germline gives CDR1 SGHTA, CDR2 FQGNSA. This CDR3 region has 14 residues. J lost 4 bases, V lost 5 bases, and 6 bases had no gene match. The CDR3 bases are TGTGCCAGCAGCCTGGGGACAGGCCTCTATGGCTACACCTTC. This sequence encodes CASSLGTGLYGYTF.

This chain links TRBV10-2 with TRBJ1-1, with D uncertain. V lost 7 bases and J 0 bases, leaving 9 bases between the germline ends. CDR1 and CDR2 from the germline V gene are WSHSY and SAAADI. This CDR3 has 13 amino acids. Here the CDR3 reads CASITDVNTEAFF. Written as DNA, the CDR3 is TGCGCCAGCATAACAGATGTGAACACTGAAGCTTTCTTT.

The sample holds a few counts of this clonotype. The J gene is TRBJ2-4, the V gene TRBV5-4, with D possibly called TRBD1 or TRBD2 (5 bases each). The CDR3 runs to 15 residues. The V end was cut by 4 bases, the J end by 8 bases, with 19 bases between. Germline CDR1 reads SGHNT; CDR2 reads YYREEE (reference sequence). The CDR3 DNA is TGTGCCAGCAGCGTAGCAGGACAAGGAGCGGACATTCAGTACTTC. This gives the protein CASSVAGQGADIQYF.

The rearrangement uses TRBV4-3 and TRBJ2-1; tentatively, D is TRBD2 (5 bases). Between the trimmed V and J ends, which lost 3 bases and 4 bases, there was a span of 25 bases. The CDR3 loop spans 19 amino acids. The germline V gene has CDR1 LGHNA and CDR2 YSLEER. The DNA of the CDR3 is TGCGCCAGCAGCCAGCTCTATATAATGGGCCGCGGGTCTTACAATGAGCAGTTCTTC. This codes for CASSQLYIMGRGSYNEQFF.

The chain couples TRBV4-3 to TRBJ2-7; TRBD1 is a possible D gene (6 bases). Looked up from germline, CDR1 is LGHNA and CDR2 is YSLEER. The CDR3 spans 14 residues. Trimming removed 0 bases from V and 4 bases from J, with 10 bases in between. For the CDR3, the DNA is TGCGCCAGCAGCCAAGACATGGACAGTTACGAGCAGTACGTC. Translating it yields CASSQDMDSYEQYV.

A few counts support this clonotype. At one end the junction does not follow the germline gene, possibly because of a read error. The chain combines TRBV7-8 with TRBJ2-2, with no clear D. The CDR3 extends over 15 amino acids. Germline values: CDR1 SGHVS, CDR2 FQNEAQ. The CDR3 is CASTLNHGNTGELFF. In DNA, the CDR3 is TGTGCCAGCACCTTAAACCATGGTAACACCGGGGAGCTGTTTTTT.

J is TRBJ1-2 and V is TRBV6-5; the D is unclear. Germline assignment: CDR1 MNHEY and CDR2 SVGAGI. This CDR3 has 16 amino acids. The V gene lost 6 bases and the J gene lost 5 bases, with 22 bases spanning the gap. CDR3 DNA: TGTGCCAGCAGCCTTACTCCCTCTGGGTACACATATGGCTACACCTTC. It encodes CASSLTPSGYTYGYTF.

The CDR3 protein is CASSDPHSPLHF. As DNA, the CDR3 is TGTGCCAGCAGTGATCCCCATTCACCCCTCCACTTT. J is TRBJ1-6 and V is TRBV6-1, with D uncertain. V was trimmed by 3 bases and J by 8 bases, leaving 5 bases between them. Per germline, CDR1 MNHNS and CDR2 SASEGT. CDR3 size: 12 residues.

The rearrangement links TRBV7-2 to TRBJ1-1; TRBD1 might be the D (5 bases). The CDR3 totals 15 residues. Germline V CDR1 and CDR2: SGHTA, FQGNSA. The V and J ends lost 1 base and 5 bases respectively, with 14 bases between them. As DNA, the CDR3 is TGTGCCAGCAGCTTAGATTCCCAGGGAGTTACTGAAGCTTTCTTT. Its translation: CASSLDSQGVTEAFF.